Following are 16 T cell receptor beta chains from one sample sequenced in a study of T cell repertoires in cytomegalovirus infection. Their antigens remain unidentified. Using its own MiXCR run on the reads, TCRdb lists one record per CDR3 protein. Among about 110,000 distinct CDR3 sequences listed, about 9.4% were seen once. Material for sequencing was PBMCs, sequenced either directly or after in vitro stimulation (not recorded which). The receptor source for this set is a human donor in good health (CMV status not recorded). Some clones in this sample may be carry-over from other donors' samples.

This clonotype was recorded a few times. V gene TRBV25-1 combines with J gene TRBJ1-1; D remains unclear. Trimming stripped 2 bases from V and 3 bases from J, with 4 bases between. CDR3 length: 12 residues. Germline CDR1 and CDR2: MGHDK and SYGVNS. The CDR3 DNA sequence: TGTGCCAGCAGTGAAGAGTACACTGAAGCTTTCTTT. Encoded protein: CASSEEYTEAFF.

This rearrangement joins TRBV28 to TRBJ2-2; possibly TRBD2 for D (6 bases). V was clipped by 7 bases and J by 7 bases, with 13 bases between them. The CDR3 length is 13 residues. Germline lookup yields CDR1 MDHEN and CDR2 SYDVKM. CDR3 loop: CASTRGEDGELFF. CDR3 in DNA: TGTGCCAGCACCCGAGGGGAGGACGGGGAGCTGTTTTTT.

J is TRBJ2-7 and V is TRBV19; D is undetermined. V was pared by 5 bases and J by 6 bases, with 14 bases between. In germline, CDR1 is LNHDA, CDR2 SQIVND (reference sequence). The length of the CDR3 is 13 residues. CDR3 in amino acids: CASSPSLDAEQYV. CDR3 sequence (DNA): TGTGCCAGTAGTCCTTCTTTAGACGCCGAGCAGTACGTC.

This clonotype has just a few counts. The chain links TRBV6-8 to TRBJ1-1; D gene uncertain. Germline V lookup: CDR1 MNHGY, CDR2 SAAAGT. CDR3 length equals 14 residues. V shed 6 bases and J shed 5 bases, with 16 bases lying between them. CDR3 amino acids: CASSFAVGITEAFF. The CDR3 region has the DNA TGTGCCAGCAGCTTCGCCGTAGGAATTACTGAAGCTTTCTTT.

CDR3 sequence: CASSLSSPTDTQYF. CDR3 DNA: TGTGCCAGCAGTTTAAGTTCCCCCACAGATACGCAGTATTTT. The chain employs TRBV27 and TRBJ2-3; D call uncertain. Looked up from germline, CDR1 is MNHEY and CDR2 is SMNVEV (reference sequence). V lost 2 bases to trimming and J lost 2 bases, with 8 bases between them. The CDR3 loop spans 14 amino acids.

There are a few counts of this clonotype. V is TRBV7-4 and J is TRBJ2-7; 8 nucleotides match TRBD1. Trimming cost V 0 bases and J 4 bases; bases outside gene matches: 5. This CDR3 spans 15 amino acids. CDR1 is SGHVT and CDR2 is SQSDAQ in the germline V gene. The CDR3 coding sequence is TGTGCCAGCAGCTTAGCGCAGGGGGCGTCATACGAGCAGTACTTC. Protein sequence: CASSLAQGASYEQYF. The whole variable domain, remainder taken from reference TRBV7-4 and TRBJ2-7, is GAGVSQSPRYKVAKRGRDVALRCDSISGHVTLYWYRQTLGQGSEVLTYSQSDAQRDKSGRPSGRFSAERPERSVSTLKIQRTEQGDSAVYLCASSLAQGASYEQYFGPGTRLTVT.

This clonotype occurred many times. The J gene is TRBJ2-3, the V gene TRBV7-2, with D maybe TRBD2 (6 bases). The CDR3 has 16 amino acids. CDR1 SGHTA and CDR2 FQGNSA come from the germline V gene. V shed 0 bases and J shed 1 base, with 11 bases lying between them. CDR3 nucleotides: TGTGCCAGCAGCTTAGCCTCCGGAGGGGGCACAGATACGCAGTATTTT. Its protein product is CASSLASGGGTDTQYF.

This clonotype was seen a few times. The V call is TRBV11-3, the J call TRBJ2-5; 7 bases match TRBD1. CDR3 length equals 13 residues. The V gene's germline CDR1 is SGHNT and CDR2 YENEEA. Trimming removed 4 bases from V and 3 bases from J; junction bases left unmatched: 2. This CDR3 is CASSSGQKETQYF. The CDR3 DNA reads TGTGCCAGCAGCTCGGGACAGAAAGAGACCCAGTACTTC.

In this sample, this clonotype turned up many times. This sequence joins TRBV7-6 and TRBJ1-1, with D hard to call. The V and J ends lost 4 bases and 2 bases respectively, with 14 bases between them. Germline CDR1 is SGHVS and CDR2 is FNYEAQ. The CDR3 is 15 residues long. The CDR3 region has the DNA TGTGCCAGCAGCTCCTCCGGGCTATCTAACACTGAAGCTTTCTTT. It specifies CASSSSGLSNTEAFF.

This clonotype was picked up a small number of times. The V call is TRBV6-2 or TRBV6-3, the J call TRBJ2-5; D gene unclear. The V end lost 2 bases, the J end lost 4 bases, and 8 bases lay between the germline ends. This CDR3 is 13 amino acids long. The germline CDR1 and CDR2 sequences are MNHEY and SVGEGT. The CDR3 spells CASSYARGETQYF. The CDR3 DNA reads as TGTGCCAGCAGTTACGCTCGTGGAGAGACCCAGTACTTC.

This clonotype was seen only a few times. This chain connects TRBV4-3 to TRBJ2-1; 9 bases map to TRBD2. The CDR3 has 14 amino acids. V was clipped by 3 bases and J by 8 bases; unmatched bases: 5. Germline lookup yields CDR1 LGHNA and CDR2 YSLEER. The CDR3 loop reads CASSHSGRLDEQFF. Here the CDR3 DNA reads TGCGCCAGCAGCCACAGCGGGAGGTTAGATGAGCAGTTCTTC.

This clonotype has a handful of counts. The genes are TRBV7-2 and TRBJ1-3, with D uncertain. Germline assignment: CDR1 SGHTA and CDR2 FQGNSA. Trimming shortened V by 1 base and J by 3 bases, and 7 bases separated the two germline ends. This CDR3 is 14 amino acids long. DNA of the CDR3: TGTGCCAGCAGCTTAGAAGGTCGTGGAAACACCATATATTTT. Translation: CASSLEGRGNTIYF.

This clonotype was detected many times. CDR3 DNA: TGCGCCAGCAGCCAAGATCTGACAGGGGATACGGAGACCCAGTACTTC. Translation: CASSQDLTGDTETQYF. This rearrangement joins TRBV4-1 to TRBJ2-5, with 8 bases lining up with TRBD1. V dropped 0 bases and J dropped 5; count of bases not matched to a gene: 8. Germline V gene lookup returns CDR1 MGHRA and CDR2 YSYEKL. The CDR3 loop spans 16 amino acids.

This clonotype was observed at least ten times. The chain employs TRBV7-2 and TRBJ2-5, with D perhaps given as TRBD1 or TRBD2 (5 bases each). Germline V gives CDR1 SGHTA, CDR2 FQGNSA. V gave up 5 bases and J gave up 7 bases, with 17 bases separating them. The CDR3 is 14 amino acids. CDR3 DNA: TGTGCCAGCAGCCACACTGAAGGGGCGGGGACCCAGTACTTC. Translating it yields CASSHTEGAGTQYF. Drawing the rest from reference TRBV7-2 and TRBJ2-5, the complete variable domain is GAGVSQSPSNKVTEKGKDVELRCDPISGHTALYWYRQSLGQGLEFLIYFQGNSAPDKSGLPSDRFSAERTGGSVSTLTIQRTQQEDSAVYLCASSHTEGAGTQYFGPGTRLLVL.

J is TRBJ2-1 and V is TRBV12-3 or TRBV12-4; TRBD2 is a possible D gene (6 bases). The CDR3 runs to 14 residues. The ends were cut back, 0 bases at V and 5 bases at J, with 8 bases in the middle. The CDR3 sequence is CASSLAGGHNEQFF. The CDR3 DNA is TGTGCCAGCAGTTTAGCGGGAGGACACAATGAGCAGTTCTTC.

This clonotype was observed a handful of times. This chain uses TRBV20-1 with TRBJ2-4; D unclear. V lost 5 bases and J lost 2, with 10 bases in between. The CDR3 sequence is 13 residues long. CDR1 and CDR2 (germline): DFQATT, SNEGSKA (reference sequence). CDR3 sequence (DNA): TGCAGTGCTCTGGAGTGGACCAAAAACATTCAGTACTTC. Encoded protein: CSALEWTKNIQYF.